This is a list of T cell receptor beta chains from one sample in a study of blood T cell repertoires in COVID-19. Generated by immunoSEQ multiplex PCR, the TCRdb table keeps only in-frame clones and is missing some. The sample lists about 150,000 clones, roughly nine tenths seen once, with around an eighth in the top ten. Sequences were obtained from peripheral blood. The receptors stem from a man aged 18 to 30 with COVID-19, enrolled during active disease. The CDR3 runs from the conserved cysteine through the conserved F or W. Fields, in order: V gene, J gene, D gene, CDR3 protein, CDR3 DNA. The D gene is left open where the match is weak.

>TRBV15|TRBJ1-4|.
CATSTPTGPNEKLLF
TGTGCCACCAGCACCCCTACAGGGCCTAATGAAAAACTGCTTTTT
>TRBV6-5|TRBJ1-1|.
CASSYSSSAAEAFF
TGTGCCAGCAGTTACTCATCCAGCGCAGCTGAAGCTTTCTTT
>TRBV24-1|TRBJ2-2|.
CATSEPGSRNTGELFF
TGTGCCACCAGTGAACCCGGGTCCCGGAACACCGGGGAGCTGTTTTTT
>TRBV18|TRBJ1-3|.
CASSPYRQARNTIYF
TGTGCCAGCTCACCGTACAGACAGGCCAGGAACACCATATATTTT
>TRBV5-4|TRBJ1-1|TRBD1
CASSLDRGPLNTEAFF
TGTGCCAGCAGCCTCGACAGGGGGCCCTTGAACACTGAAGCTTTCTTT
>TRBV28|TRBJ2-2|TRBD2
CASSSLAANTGELFF
TGTGCCAGCAGCTCACTAGCGGCGAACACCGGGGAGCTGTTTTTT
>TRBV10-3|TRBJ2-3|.
CAISDSIALTTDTQYF
TGTGCCATCAGTGACTCGATAGCGCTGACTACAGATACGCAGTATTTT
>TRBV10-3|TRBJ2-1|TRBD2
CAISASGNNNEQFF
TGTGCCATCAGTGCTAGCGGAAATAACAATGAGCAGTTCTTC
>TRBV6-6|TRBJ2-6|.
CASSPGTFSTGANVLTF
TGTGCCAGCAGTCCCGGGACTTTTTCTACAGGGGCCAACGTCCTGACTTTC
>TRBV18|TRBJ2-6|TRBD1
CASSPPTGGAGANVLTF
TGTGCCAGCTCACCACCGACAGGGGGAGCTGGGGCCAACGTCCTGACTTTC